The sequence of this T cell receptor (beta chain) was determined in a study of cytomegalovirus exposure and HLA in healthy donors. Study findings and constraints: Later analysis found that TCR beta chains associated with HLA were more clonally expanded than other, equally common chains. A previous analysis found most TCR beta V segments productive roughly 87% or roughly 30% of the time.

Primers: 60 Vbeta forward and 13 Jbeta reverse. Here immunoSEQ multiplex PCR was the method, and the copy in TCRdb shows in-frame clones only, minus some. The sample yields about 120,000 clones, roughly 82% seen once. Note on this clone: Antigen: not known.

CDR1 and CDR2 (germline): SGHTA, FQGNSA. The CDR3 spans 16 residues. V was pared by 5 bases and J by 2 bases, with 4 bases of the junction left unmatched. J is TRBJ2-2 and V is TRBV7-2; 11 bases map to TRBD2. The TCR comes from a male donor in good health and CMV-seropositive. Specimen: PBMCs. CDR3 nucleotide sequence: TGTGCCAGCAGCCGAAGACTAGCGGGAAACACCGGGGAGCTGTTTTTT. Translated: CASSRRLAGNTGELFF.